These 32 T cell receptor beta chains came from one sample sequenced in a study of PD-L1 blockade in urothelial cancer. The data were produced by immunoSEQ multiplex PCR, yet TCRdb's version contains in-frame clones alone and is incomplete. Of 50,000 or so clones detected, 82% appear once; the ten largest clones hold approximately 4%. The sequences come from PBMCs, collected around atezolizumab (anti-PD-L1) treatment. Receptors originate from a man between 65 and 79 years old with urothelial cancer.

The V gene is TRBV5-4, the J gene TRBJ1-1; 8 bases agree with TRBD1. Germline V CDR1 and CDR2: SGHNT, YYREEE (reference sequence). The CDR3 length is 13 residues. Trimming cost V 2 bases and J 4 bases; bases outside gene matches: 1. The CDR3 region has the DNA TGTGCCAGCAGCTTCAGGGGGCTCACTGAAGCTTTCTTT. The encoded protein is CASSFRGLTEAFF.

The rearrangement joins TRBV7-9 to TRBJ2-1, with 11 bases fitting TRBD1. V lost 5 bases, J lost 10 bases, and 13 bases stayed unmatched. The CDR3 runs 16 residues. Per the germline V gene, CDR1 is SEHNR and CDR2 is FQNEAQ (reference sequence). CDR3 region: CASSPRRGGQGGEQFF. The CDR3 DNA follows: TGTGCCAGCAGCCCCCGTAGGGGGGGACAGGGGGGCGAGCAGTTCTTC.

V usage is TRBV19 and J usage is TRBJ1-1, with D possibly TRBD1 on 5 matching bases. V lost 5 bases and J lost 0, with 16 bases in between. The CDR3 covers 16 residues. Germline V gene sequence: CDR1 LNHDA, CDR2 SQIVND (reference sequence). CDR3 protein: CASSEPGRIMNTEAFF. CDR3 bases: TGTGCCAGTAGTGAGCCAGGGCGAATAATGAACACTGAAGCTTTCTTT.

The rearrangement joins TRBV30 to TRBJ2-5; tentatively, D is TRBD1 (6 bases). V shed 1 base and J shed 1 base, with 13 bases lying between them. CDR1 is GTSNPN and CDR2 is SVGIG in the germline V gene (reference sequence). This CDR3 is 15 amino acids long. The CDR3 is CAWSAPTGLQETQYF. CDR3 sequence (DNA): TGTGCCTGGAGTGCGCCGACAGGCCTCCAAGAGACCCAGTACTTC.

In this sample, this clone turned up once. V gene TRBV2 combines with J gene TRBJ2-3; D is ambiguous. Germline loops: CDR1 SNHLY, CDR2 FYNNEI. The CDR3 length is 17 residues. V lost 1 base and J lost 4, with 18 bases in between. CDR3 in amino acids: CASSEGVNSQVADTQYF. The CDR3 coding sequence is TGTGCCAGCAGTGAAGGGGTGAACAGCCAGGTGGCAGATACGCAGTATTTT.

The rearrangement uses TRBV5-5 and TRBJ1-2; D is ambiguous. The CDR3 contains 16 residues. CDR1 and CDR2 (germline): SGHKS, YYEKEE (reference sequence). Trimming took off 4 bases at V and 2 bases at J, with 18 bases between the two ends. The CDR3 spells CASSRTDLAGNYGYTF. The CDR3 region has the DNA TGTGCCAGCAGCCGTACCGACCTGGCGGGGAACTATGGCTACACCTTC.

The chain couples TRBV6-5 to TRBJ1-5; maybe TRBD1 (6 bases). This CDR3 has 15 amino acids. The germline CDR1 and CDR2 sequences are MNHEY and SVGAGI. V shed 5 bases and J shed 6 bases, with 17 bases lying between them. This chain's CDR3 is CASSGDGGAGQPQHF. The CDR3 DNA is TGTGCCAGCAGTGGGGACGGGGGGGCAGGTCAGCCCCAGCATTTT.

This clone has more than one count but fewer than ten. CDR3 sequence (DNA): TGTGCCAGCAGACGACAGGCCGGCGGGTACGAGCAGTACTTC. It translates to CASRRQAGGYEQYF. The chain couples TRBV6-5 to TRBJ2-7; D possibly corresponds to TRBD1 (6 bases). Trimming cost V 6 bases and J 4 bases, with 16 bases left between them. Germline lookup yields CDR1 MNHEY and CDR2 SVGAGI. This CDR3 spans 14 amino acids.

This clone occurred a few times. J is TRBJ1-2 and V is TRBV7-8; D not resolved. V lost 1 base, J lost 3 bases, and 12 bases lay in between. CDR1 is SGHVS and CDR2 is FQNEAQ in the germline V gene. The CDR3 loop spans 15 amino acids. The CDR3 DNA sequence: TGTGCCAGCAGCTTAGTGGTTACGGGAGACTATGGCTACACCTTC. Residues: CASSLVVTGDYGYTF.

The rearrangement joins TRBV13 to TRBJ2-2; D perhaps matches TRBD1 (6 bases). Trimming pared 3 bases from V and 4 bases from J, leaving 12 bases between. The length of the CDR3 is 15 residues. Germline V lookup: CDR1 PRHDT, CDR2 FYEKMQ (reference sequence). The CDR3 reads CASSLWGPGTGELFF. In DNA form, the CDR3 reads TGTGCCAGCAGCTTGTGGGGGCCGGGCACCGGGGAGCTGTTTTTT.

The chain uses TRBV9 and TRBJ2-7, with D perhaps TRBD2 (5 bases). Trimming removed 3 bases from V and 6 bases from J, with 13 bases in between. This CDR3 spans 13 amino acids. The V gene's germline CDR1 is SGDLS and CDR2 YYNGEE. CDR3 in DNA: TGTGCCAGCAGCGCTTCAGCGGCGGGCGAGCAGTACTTC. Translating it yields CASSASAAGEQYF.

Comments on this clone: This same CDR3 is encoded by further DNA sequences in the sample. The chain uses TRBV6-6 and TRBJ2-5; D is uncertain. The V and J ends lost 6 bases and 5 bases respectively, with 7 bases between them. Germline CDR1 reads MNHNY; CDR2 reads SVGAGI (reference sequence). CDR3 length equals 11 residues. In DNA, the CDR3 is TGTGCCAGCAGCGCCGAGGAGACCCAGTACTTC. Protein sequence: CASSAEETQYF.

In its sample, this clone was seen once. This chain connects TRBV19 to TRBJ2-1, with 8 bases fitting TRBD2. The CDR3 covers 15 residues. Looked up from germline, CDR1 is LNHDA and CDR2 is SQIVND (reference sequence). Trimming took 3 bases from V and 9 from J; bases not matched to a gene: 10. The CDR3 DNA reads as TGTGCCAGTAGTATTGGTGCGGGAGGACGGGTTGAGCAGTTCTTC. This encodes CASSIGAGGRVEQFF.

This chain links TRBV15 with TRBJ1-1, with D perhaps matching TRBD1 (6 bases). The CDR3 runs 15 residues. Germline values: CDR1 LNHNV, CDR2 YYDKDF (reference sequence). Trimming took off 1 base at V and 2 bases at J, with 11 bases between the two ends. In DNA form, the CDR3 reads TGTGCCACCAGCAGAGGTGGGGGCTCTAACACTGAAGCTTTCTTT. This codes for CATSRGGGSNTEAFF.

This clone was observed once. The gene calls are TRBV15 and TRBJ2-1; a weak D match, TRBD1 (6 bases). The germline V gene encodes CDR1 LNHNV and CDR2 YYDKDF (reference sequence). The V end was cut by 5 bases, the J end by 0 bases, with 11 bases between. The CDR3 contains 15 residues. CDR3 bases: TGTGCCACCAGCCCAAGGGGGATCTCCTACAATGAGCAGTTCTTC. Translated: CATSPRGISYNEQFF.

The CDR3: CASSLDPTGYNGYTF. CDR3 sequence (DNA): TGCGCCAGCAGCTTGGACCCGACAGGGTATAATGGCTACACCTTC. The chain joins TRBV5-1 to TRBJ1-2; 7 bases agree with TRBD1. In germline, CDR1 is SGHRS, CDR2 YFSETQ. CDR3 length: 15 residues. With 0 bases clipped from V and 6 bases from J, the junction kept 8 bases outside the gene matches. The whole variable domain, remainder taken from reference TRBV5-1 and TRBJ1-2, is KAGVTQTPRYLIKTRGQQVTLSCSPISGHRSVSWYQQTPGQGLQFLFEYFSETQRNKGNFPGRFSGRQFSNSRSEMNVSTLELGDSALYLCASSLDPTGYNGYTFGSGTRLTVV.

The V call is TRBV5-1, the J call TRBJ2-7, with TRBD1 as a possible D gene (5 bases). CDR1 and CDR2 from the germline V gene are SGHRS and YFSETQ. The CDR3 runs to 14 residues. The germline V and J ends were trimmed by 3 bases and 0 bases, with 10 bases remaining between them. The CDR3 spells CASSSQGYSYEQYF. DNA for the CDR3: TGCGCCAGCAGCTCTCAGGGATACTCCTACGAGCAGTACTTC.

CDR3 nucleotides: TGTGCCAGCTCACCACCGACTAGCGGGGGAGATACGCAGTATTTT. Encoded protein: CASSPPTSGGDTQYF. The rearrangement joins TRBV18 to TRBJ2-3; 12 nucleotides agree with TRBD2. Germline V gives CDR1 KGHSH, CDR2 LQKENI. Trimming cost V 0 bases and J 5 bases; bases outside gene matches: 0. The CDR3 consists of 15 residues.

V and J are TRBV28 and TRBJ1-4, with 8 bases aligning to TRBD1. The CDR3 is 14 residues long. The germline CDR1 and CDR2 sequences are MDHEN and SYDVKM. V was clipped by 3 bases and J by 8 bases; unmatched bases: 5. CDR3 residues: CASSLEDRGEKLFF. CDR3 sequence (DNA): TGTGCCAGCAGTTTGGAAGACAGGGGCGAAAAACTGTTTTTT.

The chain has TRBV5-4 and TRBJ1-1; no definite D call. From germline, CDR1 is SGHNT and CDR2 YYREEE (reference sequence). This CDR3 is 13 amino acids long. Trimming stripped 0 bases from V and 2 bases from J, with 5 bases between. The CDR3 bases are TGTGCCAGCAGCTTGGTGACAAACACTGAAGCTTTCTTT. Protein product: CASSLVTNTEAFF.

As DNA, the CDR3 is TGTGCCAGCAGCTCACCAGGATGGGGGGAGGCCTACAATGAGCAGTTCTTC. The encoded protein is CASSSPGWGEAYNEQFF. The V and J genes are TRBV5-4 and TRBJ2-1; tentatively, D is TRBD2 (6 bases). Trimming removed 3 bases at V and 2 bases at J, with 18 bases between. This CDR3 contains 17 residues. Germline V CDR1 and CDR2: SGHNT, YYREEE (reference sequence).

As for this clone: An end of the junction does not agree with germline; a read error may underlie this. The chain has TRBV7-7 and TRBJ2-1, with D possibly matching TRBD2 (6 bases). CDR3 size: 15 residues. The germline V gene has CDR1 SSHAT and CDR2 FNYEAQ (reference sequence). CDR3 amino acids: CASSLLAGPFNEQFF. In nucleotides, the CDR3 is TGTGCTAGCAGCTTACTGGCGGGACCTTTCAATGAGCAGTTCTTC.

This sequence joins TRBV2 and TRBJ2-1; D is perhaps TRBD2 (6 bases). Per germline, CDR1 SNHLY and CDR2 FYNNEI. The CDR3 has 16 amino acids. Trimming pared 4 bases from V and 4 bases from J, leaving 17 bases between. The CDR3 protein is CASSGAGGNEYNEQFF. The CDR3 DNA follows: TGTGCCAGCAGTGGTGCGGGCGGGAATGAGTACAATGAGCAGTTCTTC.

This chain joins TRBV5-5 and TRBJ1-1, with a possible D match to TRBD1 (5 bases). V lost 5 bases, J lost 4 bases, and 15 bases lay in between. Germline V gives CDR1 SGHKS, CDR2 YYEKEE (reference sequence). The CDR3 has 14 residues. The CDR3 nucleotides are TGTGCCAGCAGTCAGGTGGGGGGAGGCACTGAAGCTTTCTTT. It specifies CASSQVGGGTEAFF.

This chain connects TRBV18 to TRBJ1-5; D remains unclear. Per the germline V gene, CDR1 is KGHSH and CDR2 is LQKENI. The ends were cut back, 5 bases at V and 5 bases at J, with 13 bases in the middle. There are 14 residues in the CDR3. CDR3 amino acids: CASSSTGPYQPQHF. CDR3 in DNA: TGTGCCAGCTCATCCACGGGTCCCTATCAGCCCCAGCATTTT. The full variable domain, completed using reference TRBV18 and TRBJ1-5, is NAGVMQNPRHLVRRRGQEARLRCSPMKGHSHVYWYRQLPEEGLKFMVYLQKENIIDESGMPKERFSAEFPKEGPSILRIQQVVRGDSAAYFCASSSTGPYQPQHFGDGTRLSIL.

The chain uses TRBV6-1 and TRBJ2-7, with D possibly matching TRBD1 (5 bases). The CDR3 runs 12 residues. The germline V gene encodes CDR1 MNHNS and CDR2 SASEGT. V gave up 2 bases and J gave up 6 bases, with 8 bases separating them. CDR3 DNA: TGTGCCAGCAGTGAAAGGACACTCGAGCAGTACTTC. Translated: CASSERTLEQYF.

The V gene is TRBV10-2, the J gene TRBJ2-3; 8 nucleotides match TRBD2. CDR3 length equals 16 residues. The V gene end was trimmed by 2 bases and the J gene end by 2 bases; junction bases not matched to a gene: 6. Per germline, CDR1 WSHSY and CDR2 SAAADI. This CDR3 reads CASSEIPAGVTDTQYF. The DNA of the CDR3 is TGCGCCAGCAGTGAGATCCCAGCGGGAGTCACAGATACGCAGTATTTT.

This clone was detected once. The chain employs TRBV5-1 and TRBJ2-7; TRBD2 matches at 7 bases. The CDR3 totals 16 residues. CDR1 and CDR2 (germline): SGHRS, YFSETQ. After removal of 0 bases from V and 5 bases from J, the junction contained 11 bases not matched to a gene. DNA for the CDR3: TGCGCCAGCAGCTTGGATGCCGGGCGGGAGTTCGACGAGCAGTACTTC. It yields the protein CASSLDAGREFDEQYF.

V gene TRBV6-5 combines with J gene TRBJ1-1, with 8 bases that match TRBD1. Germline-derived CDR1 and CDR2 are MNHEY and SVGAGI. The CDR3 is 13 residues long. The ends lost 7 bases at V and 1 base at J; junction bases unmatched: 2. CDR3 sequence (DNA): TGTGCCAGCATTGGGACAGGGAACACTGAAGCTTTCTTT. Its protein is CASIGTGNTEAFF.

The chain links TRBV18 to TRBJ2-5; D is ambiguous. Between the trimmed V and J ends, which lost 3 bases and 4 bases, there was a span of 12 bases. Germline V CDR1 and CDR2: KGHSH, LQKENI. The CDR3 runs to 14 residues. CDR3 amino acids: CASSPTGFGETQYF. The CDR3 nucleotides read TGTGCCAGCTCACCGACCGGGTTCGGAGAGACCCAGTACTTC.

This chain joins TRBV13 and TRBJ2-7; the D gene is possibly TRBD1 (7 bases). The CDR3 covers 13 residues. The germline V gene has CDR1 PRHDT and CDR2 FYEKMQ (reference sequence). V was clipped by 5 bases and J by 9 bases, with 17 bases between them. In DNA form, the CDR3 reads TGTGCCAGCAGCAAGGCCATCCAGGGGGGGCAGTACTTC. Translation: CASSKAIQGGQYF.

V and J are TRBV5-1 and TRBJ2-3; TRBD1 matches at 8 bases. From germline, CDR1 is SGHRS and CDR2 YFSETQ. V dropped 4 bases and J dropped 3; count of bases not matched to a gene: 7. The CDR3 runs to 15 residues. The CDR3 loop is CASSPTGEETDTQYF. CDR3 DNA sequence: TGCGCCAGCAGCCCGACAGGGGAGGAAACAGATACGCAGTATTTT.